Here is one T cell receptor (beta chain) with its context. These data belong to a study of T cells in Graves' hyperthyroidism and ophthalmopathy. Study context: Before treatment of any kind, peripheral blood was taken at initial diagnosis.

Patients showing uncontrolled infection, other autoimmune disease, pregnancy or lactation were ineligible. A roughly 10 ml volume of fresh peripheral blood provided the PBMCs. TCR beta CDR3 regions were amplified from RNA transcripts. The study used the HTBI primer set for a first-round RT-PCR of the TCR CDR3. Via MiXCR, TCRdb re-called the multiplex PCR reads, giving one row per CDR3 protein. The sample consists of approximately 620,000 distinct CDR3 sequences, about 15% of them appearing once. The CDR3 extends over 15 amino acids. The V gene end was trimmed by 7 bases and the J gene end by 3 bases; junction bases not matched to a gene: 9.

The sequence derives from a woman aged 25 to 39 with Graves' hyperthyroidism that later progressed to Graves' ophthalmopathy. The rearrangement uses TRBV12-3 or TRBV12-4 and TRBJ1-5, with 7 bases identical to TRBD1. Sequencing was carried out using blood. CDR3 bases: TGTGCCAGCACCATCGGACAGGTCACCAATCAGCCCCAGCATTTT. This encodes CASTIGQVTNQPQHF.